The entry below gives a single TCR beta chain sequence along with its context. The target antigen is unknown. The study ran its PCR with 60 Vbeta and 13 Jbeta primers. Produced via immunoSEQ multiplex PCR; TCRdb's table is partial and in-frame only. The data hold roughly 74,000 clones, with around 79% observed a single time. This sample was included in a study of cytomegalovirus exposure and HLA in healthy donors. Whole-study findings and limits: Because they were indistinguishable, some V segments, including TRBV6-2 and TRBV6-3, were excluded. A later analysis reported that several of the most significant clusters appeared to be linked to common viral pathogens, among them Epstein-Barr virus. There were 150 to 200 TCR beta chains listed as cytomegalovirus-associated.

Trimming left V 4 bases short and J 2 bases short, with 12 bases between. The CDR3 spans 15 residues. Per germline, CDR1 MNHEY and CDR2 SVGAGI. The sequence was obtained from a man in his forties or fifties in good health and CMV-seronegative. Sequenced material: PBMCs. The chain employs TRBV6-5 and TRBJ1-5, with a tentative D call TRBD1 (6 bases). The CDR3 protein is CASSWVRGGNQPQHF. In DNA form, the CDR3 reads TGTGCCAGCAGTTGGGTCAGGGGTGGCAATCAGCCCCAGCATTTT.